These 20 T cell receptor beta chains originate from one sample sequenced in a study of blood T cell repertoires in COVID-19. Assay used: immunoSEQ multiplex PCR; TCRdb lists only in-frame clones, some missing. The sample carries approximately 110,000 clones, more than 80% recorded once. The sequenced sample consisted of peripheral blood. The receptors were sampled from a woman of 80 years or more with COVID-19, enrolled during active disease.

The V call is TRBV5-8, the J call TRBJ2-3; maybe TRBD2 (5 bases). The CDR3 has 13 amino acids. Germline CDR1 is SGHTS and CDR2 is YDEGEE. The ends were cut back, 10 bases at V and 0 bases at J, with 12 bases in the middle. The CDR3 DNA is TGTGCCGGTTATAAGCGGAGCACAGATACGCAGTATTTT. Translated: CAGYKRSTDTQYF.

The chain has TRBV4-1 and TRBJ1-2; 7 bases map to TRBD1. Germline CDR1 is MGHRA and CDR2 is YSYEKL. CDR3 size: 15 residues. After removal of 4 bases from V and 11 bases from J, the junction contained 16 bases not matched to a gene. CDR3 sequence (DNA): TGCGCCAGCAGCCCTTCGGAGGACAGGCTATGGGGGTACACCTTC. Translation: CASSPSEDRLWGYTF.

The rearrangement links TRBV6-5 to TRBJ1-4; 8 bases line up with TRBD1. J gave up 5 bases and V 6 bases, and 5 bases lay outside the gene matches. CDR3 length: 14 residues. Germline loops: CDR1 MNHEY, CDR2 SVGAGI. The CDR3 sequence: CASSDRGQNEKLFF. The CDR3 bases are TGTGCCAGCAGCGACAGGGGCCAAAATGAAAAACTGTTTTTT.

The DNA of the CDR3 is TGTGCCAGCAGCCCACCGAGGGCCCCTGGAAACACCATATATTTT. It is translated as CASSPPRAPGNTIYF. The rearrangement uses TRBV7-2 and TRBJ1-3; D is unclear. The germline CDR1 and CDR2 sequences are SGHTA and FQGNSA. Trimming shortened V by 5 bases and J by 2 bases, and 13 bases separated the two germline ends. The CDR3 has 15 residues.

The CDR3 nucleotides are TGTGCCAGCTCACCTCGACCTAGCGGTTCCTACAATGAGCAGTTCTTC. Residues: CASSPRPSGSYNEQFF. This chain links TRBV18 with TRBJ2-1; TRBD2 aligns across 7 bases. Trimming removed 3 bases from V and 1 base from J; junction bases left unmatched: 6. The CDR3 extends over 16 amino acids. CDR1 is KGHSH, CDR2 LQKENI, per germline.

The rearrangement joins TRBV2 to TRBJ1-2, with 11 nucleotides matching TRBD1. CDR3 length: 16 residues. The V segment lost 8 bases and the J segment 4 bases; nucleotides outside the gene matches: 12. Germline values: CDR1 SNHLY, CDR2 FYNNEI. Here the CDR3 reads CASGGDRGYLGYGYTF. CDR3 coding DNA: TGTGCCAGCGGTGGGGACAGGGGGTACCTCGGCTATGGCTACACCTTC.

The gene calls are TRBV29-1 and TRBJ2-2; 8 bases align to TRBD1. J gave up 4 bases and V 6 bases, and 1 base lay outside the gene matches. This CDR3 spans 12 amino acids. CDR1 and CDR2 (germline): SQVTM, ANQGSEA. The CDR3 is CSVGQGTGELFF. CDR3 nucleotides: TGCAGCGTAGGACAGGGCACCGGGGAGCTGTTTTTT.

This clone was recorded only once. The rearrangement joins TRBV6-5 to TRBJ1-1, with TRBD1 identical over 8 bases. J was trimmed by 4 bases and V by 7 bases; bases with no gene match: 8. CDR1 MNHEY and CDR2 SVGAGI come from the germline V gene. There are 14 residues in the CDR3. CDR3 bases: TGTGCCAGCAACGAGGGACAGGTGGGCACTGAAGCTTTCTTT. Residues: CASNEGQVGTEAFF.

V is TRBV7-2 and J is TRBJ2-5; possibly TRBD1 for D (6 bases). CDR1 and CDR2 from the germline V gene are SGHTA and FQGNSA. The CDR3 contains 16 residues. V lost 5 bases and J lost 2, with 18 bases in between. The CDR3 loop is CASSPRTDTLQETQYF. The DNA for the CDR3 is TGTGCCAGCAGCCCTCGGACAGACACACTACAAGAGACCCAGTACTTC.

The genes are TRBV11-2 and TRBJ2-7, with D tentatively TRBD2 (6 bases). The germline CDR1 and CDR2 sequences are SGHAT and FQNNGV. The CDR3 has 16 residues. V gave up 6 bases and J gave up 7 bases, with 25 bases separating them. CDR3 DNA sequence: TGTGCCAGCAGACCCCTTCGTGGCAGGGAGGCGAGGGAGCAGTACTTC. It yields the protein CASRPLRGREAREQYF. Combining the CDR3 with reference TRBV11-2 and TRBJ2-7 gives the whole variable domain EAGVAQSPRYKIIEKRQSVAFWCNPISGHATLYWYQQILGQGPKLLIQFQNNGVVDDSQLPKDRFSAERLKGVDSTLKIQPAKLEDSAVYLCASRPLRGREAREQYFGPGTRLTVT.

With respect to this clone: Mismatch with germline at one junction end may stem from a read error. The CDR3: CASSTVGQGYEKLFF. CDR3 nucleotides: TGTGCCAGCAGCACGGTGGGACAGGGCTACGAAAAGCTGTTTTTT. This chain joins TRBV9 and TRBJ1-4; 9 positions agree with TRBD1. Per germline, CDR1 SGDLS and CDR2 YYNGEE. The CDR3 is 15 residues long.

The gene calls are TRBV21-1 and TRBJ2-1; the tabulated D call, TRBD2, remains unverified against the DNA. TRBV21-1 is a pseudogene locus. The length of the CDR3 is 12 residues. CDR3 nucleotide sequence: TGTGCCAGCAGCAAAGTCGGGAATGAGCAGTTCTTC. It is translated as CASSKVGNEQFF.

The CDR3, as DNA: TGTGCCAGCAGTGTACCCGGGACAGGGAATCCCGGGGAGCTGTTTTTT. Encoded protein: CASSVPGTGNPGELFF. The chain uses TRBV25-1 and TRBJ2-2; 9 nucleotides match TRBD1. The CDR3 extends over 16 amino acids. CDR1 and CDR2 (germline): MGHDK, SYGVNS. The trim removed 4 bases at V and 6 bases at J, leaving 9 bases unmatched.

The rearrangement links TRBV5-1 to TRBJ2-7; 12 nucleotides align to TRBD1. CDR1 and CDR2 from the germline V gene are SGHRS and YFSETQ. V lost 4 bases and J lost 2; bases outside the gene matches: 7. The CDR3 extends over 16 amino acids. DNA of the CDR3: TGCGCCAGCAGCCCCGGGACAGGGGGCGCTACCTACGAGCAGTACTTC. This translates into CASSPGTGGATYEQYF.

The CDR3 DNA sequence: TGTGCCAGCCAAGATGGGGCTCAGATAGAGACCCAGTACTTC. Translation gives CASQDGAQIETQYF. The chain joins TRBV6-5 to TRBJ2-5; D possibly corresponds to TRBD1 (5 bases). Trimming pared 8 bases from V and 4 bases from J, leaving 17 bases between. The CDR3 covers 14 residues. CDR1 and CDR2 from the germline V gene are MNHEY and SVGAGI.

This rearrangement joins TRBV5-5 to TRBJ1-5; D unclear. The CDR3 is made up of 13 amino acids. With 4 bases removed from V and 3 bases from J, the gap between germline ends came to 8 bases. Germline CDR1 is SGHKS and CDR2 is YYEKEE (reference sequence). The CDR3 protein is CASSPTTNQPQHF. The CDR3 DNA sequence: TGTGCCAGCAGCCCTACTACCAATCAGCCCCAGCATTTT.

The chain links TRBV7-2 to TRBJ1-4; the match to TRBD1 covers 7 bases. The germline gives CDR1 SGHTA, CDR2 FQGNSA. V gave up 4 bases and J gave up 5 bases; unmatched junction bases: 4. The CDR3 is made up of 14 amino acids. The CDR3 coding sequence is TGTGCCAGCAGCTCGACAGGGCGGAATGAAAAACTGTTTTTT. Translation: CASSSTGRNEKLFF. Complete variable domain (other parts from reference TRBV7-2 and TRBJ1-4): GAGVSQSPSNKVTEKGKDVELRCDPISGHTALYWYRQSLGQGLEFLIYFQGNSAPDKSGLPSDRFSAERTGGSVSTLTIQRTQQEDSAVYLCASSSTGRNEKLFFGSGTQLSVL.

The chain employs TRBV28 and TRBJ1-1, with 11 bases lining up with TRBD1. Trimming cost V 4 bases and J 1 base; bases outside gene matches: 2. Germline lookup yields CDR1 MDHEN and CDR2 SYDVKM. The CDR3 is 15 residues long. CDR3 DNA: TGTGCCAGCAGTTGGGGGACAGGGGGGAACACTGAAGCTTTCTTT. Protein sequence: CASSWGTGGNTEAFF. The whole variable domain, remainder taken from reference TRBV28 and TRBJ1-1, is DVKVTQSSRYLVKRTGEKVFLECVQDMDHENMFWYRQDPGLGLRLIYFSYDVKMKEKGDIPEGYSVSREKKERFSLILESASTNQTSMYLCASSWGTGGNTEAFFGQGTRLTVV.

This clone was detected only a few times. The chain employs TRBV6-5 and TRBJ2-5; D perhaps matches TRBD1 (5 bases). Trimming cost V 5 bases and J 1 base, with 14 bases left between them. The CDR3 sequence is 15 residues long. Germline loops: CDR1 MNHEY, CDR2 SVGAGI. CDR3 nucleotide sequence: TGTGCCAGCAGTACGGACACCAGGTCCCAAGAGACCCAGTACTTC. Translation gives CASSTDTRSQETQYF.

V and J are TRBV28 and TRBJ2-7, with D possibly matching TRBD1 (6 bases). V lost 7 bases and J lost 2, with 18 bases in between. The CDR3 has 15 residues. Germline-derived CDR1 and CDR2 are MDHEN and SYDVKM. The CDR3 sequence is CASTRTPWDTYEQYF. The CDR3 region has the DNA TGTGCCAGCACCCGAACCCCATGGGACACCTACGAGCAGTACTTC.